This passage covers 18 T cell receptor beta chains from one sample sequenced in a study of CD8 T cells in Susac syndrome (dated by TCRdb to between 2018 and 2021). The protocol used for the library was the immunoSEQ multiplex PCR assay. RNA was extracted using the RNeasy kit, and roughly 0.45 to 1 microgram was reverse transcribed with random hexamers. The raw public reads went through TCRdb reprocessing: fastp at Q25, MiXCR clone calling, in-frame beta chains kept. A single entry per CDR3 protein holds the most common genes and DNA from its merged rows. The sample table lists 85,000 to 130,000 distinct CDR3 sequences, roughly 95% of them with a count of one. 0.41% of the sample comes from the top ten. Input material: CD8+ T cells from PBMCs. The receptors stem from a human donor with Susac syndrome.

This sequence joins TRBV7-9 and TRBJ1-1; 7 nucleotides line up with TRBD1. After removal of 3 bases from V and 5 bases from J, the junction contained 12 bases not matched to a gene. The CDR3 consists of 16 residues. Germline V gives CDR1 SEHNR, CDR2 FQNEAQ (reference sequence). The CDR3 DNA reads TGTGCCAGCAGCTTCCTGATACAGGGGATGGGGACTGAAGCTTTCTTT. Amino acid sequence: CASSFLIQGMGTEAFF.

This chain connects TRBV9 to TRBJ2-7; possible D gene TRBD2, 6 bases. Germline V gives CDR1 SGDLS, CDR2 YYNGEE. V was clipped by 0 bases and J by 6 bases, with 10 bases between them. The CDR3 has 13 amino acids. The DNA for the CDR3 is TGTGCCAGCAGCGTAGAGGACGGGGGCGAGCAGTACTTC. As protein: CASSVEDGGEQYF.

The V gene is TRBV20-1, the J gene TRBJ1-1, with a tentative D call TRBD1 (5 bases). The V gene's germline CDR1 is DFQATT and CDR2 SNEGSKA (reference sequence). With 0 bases removed from V and 0 bases from J, the gap between germline ends came to 11 bases. CDR3 length: 15 amino acids. This CDR3 reads CSARDIWGMNTEAFF. The CDR3 nucleotides read TGCAGTGCTAGAGATATTTGGGGGATGAACACTGAAGCTTTCTTT.

The rearrangement joins TRBV5-4 to TRBJ2-7; 9 positions agree with TRBD2. The V segment lost 4 bases and the J segment 7 bases; nucleotides outside the gene matches: 3. The CDR3 is 12 residues long. Germline V gene sequence: CDR1 SGHNT, CDR2 YYREEE (reference sequence). The chain's CDR3 is CASSPSGVEQYF. The CDR3 nucleotides read TGTGCCAGCAGCCCTAGCGGGGTTGAGCAGTACTTC.

This rearrangement joins TRBV5-6 to TRBJ2-1; 8 nucleotides line up with TRBD1. Germline V CDR1 and CDR2: SGHDT, YYEEEE. The CDR3 has 15 amino acids. J gave up 8 bases and V 1 base, and 8 bases lay outside the gene matches. The CDR3 is CASSLLTGVWDEQFF. The CDR3 DNA follows: TGTGCCAGCAGCTTGTTGACAGGGGTTTGGGATGAGCAGTTCTTC. The full variable domain, rest sourced from reference TRBV5-6 and TRBJ2-1, is DAGVTQSPTHLIKTRGQQVTLRCSPKSGHDTVSWYQQALGQGPQFIFQYYEEEERQRGNFPDRFSGHQFPNYSSELNVNALLLGDSALYLCASSLLTGVWDEQFFGPGTRLTVL.

The chain joins TRBV20-1 to TRBJ2-1; unclear D gene. Germline V gives CDR1 DFQATT, CDR2 SNEGSKA (reference sequence). Trimming cost V 6 bases and J 6 bases, with 15 bases left between them. The CDR3 is 13 residues long. DNA of the CDR3: TGCAGTGCCCCTCAGCGAGTTCCCAATGAGCAGTTCTTC. The encoded protein is CSAPQRVPNEQFF.

The chain combines TRBV29-1 with TRBJ2-7; TRBD1 agrees at 7 bases. This CDR3 is 12 amino acids long. Germline V gene lookup returns CDR1 SQVTM and CDR2 ANQGSEA. V shed 6 bases and J 2 bases; nucleotides not matched to a gene: 4. CDR3 DNA sequence: TGCAGCGTCTCGGGACAGACCTACGAGCAGTACTTC. Encoded protein: CSVSGQTYEQYF.

The rearrangement joins TRBV21-1 to TRBJ1-1; whether TRBD1, the table's D call, matches the DNA was not checked. TRBV21-1 is marked as a pseudogene. The length of the CDR3 is 13 residues. CDR3 DNA sequence: TGTGCCAGCACCCTGACAGGACACACTGAAGCTTTCTTT. Translated, it gives CASTLTGHTEAFF.

The J gene is TRBJ1-2, the V gene TRBV27; 7 nucleotides match TRBD1. Trimming cost V 4 bases and J 4 bases; bases outside gene matches: 9. This CDR3 region has 15 residues. CDR1 MNHEY and CDR2 SMNVEV come from the germline V gene (reference sequence). CDR3 residues: CASSSDRDLFYGYTF. CDR3 in DNA: TGTGCCAGCAGTTCCGACAGGGATCTTTTCTATGGCTACACCTTC.

The rearrangement uses TRBV7-9 and TRBJ2-5; the D gene is possibly TRBD2 (6 bases). CDR1 is SEHNR, CDR2 FQNEAQ, per germline (reference sequence). Trimming cost V 7 bases and J 2 bases, with 14 bases left between them. The CDR3 length is 14 residues. The CDR3 protein is CASTPWEEQETQYF. DNA of the CDR3: TGTGCCAGCACCCCGTGGGAGGAACAAGAGACCCAGTACTTC.

This rearrangement joins TRBV27 to TRBJ1-2; 7 nucleotides agree with TRBD1. This CDR3 is 16 amino acids long. V was pared by 8 bases and J by 4 bases, with 16 bases of the junction left unmatched. The germline gives CDR1 MNHEY, CDR2 SMNVEV (reference sequence). The CDR3 reads CASSPFLPTGSYGYTF. In DNA, the CDR3 is TGTGCCAGCTCACCATTCCTCCCGACAGGGAGCTATGGCTACACCTTC.

The CDR3 coding sequence is TGTGCCAGCAGTTTTGGGACAGGACCGAACACTGAAGCTTTCTTT. Translated, it gives CASSFGTGPNTEAFF. The chain recombines TRBV7-9 with TRBJ1-1, with 8 bases fitting TRBD1. V shed 6 bases, J shed 1 base, and the junction held 7 bases outside the gene matches. Germline V gene data show CDR1 as SEHNR and CDR2 as FQNEAQ (reference sequence). This CDR3 has 15 residues. Using reference TRBV7-9 and TRBJ1-1 for the parts outside the CDR3, the full variable domain is DTGVSQNPRHKITKRGQNVTFRCDPISEHNRLYWYRQTLGQGPEFLTYFQNEAQLEKSRLLSDRFSAERPKGSFSTLEIQRTEQGDSAMYLCASSFGTGPNTEAFFGQGTRLTVV.

The chain employs TRBV4-3 and TRBJ2-1, with D perhaps given as TRBD1 or TRBD2 (7 bases each). The CDR3 extends over 14 amino acids. Germline loops: CDR1 LGHNA, CDR2 YSLEER. V shed 1 base and J shed 12 bases, with 16 bases lying between them. CDR3 protein: CASSQVGGSGGQFF. The CDR3, as DNA: TGCGCCAGCAGCCAAGTCGGGGGGTCAGGGGGGCAGTTCTTC.

This chain connects TRBV13 to TRBJ2-5, with D possibly matching TRBD2 (7 bases). CDR3 size: 13 residues. Between the trimmed V and J ends, which lost 5 bases and 5 bases, there was a span of 12 bases. Germline V gives CDR1 PRHDT, CDR2 FYEKMQ (reference sequence). The chain's CDR3 is CASSTRGGETQYF. The CDR3 DNA is TGTGCCAGCAGCACCAGGGGAGGGGAGACCCAGTACTTC.

The genes are TRBV2 and TRBJ1-2; 9 bases agree with TRBD1. There are 16 residues in the CDR3. V trimming: 1 base; J trimming: 2 bases; junction bases outside the gene matches: 5. Germline CDR1 and CDR2: SNHLY and FYNNEI. DNA of the CDR3: TGTGCCAGCAGTGAAGGACAGGGGGTAACGAACTATGGCTACACCTTC. Its translation is CASSEGQGVTNYGYTF.

This chain connects TRBV19 to TRBJ2-1; D unclear. This CDR3 is built from 13 residues. Germline V CDR1 and CDR2: LNHDA, SQIVND (reference sequence). Trimming took off 5 bases at V and 6 bases at J, with 11 bases between the two ends. The CDR3, as DNA: TGTGCCAGTAGTTTGCAGGTTCGCAATGAGCAGTTCTTC. It encodes CASSLQVRNEQFF.

The chain links TRBV13 to TRBJ1-1; unclear D gene. The CDR3 runs to 14 residues. CDR1 PRHDT and CDR2 FYEKMQ come from the germline V gene (reference sequence). Trimming removed 6 bases from V and 1 base from J, with 12 bases in between. CDR3 nucleotides: TGTGCCAGCAGAGGTACCCGACGGAACACTGAAGCTTTCTTT. Protein product: CASRGTRRNTEAFF.

CDR3 nucleotides: TGCGCCAGCAGCCAGGACAGGTCCGGGGCCTACGAGCAGTACTTC. Amino acid sequence: CASSQDRSGAYEQYF. The chain recombines TRBV4-3 with TRBJ2-7; 7 positions agree with TRBD1. The germline CDR1 and CDR2 sequences are LGHNA and YSLEER. V dropped 3 bases and J dropped 2; count of bases not matched to a gene: 7. The CDR3 spans 15 residues.